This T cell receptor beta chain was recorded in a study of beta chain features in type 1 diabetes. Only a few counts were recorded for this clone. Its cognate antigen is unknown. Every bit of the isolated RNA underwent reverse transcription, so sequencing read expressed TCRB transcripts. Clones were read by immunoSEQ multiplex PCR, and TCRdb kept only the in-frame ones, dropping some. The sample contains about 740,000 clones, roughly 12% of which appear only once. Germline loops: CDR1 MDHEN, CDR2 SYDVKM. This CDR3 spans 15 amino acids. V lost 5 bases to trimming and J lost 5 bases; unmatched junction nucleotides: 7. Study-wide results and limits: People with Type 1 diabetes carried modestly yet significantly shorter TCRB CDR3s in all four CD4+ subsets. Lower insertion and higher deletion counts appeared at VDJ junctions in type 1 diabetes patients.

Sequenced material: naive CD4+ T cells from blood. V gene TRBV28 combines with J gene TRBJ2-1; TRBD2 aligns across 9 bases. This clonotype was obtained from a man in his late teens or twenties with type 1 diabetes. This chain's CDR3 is CASSVAGALNNEQFF. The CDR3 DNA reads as TGTGCCAGCAGTGTAGCGGGGGCCCTAAACAATGAGCAGTTCTTC.